This T cell receptor beta chain emerged from a study of OX40 agonist ivuxolimab in advanced cancers. Study overall: Patients received ivuxolimab, an intravenous treatment, every 2 weeks at 0.01 to 10 mg/kg. The diagnoses of dose-escalation patients were hepatocellular carcinoma, melanoma, renal cell or head and neck cancer. The study, taken as a whole, reports: CD8+ T cells averaged more expanded clones than CD4+.

Patients with a history of autoimmune disease or on systemic immunosuppression were excluded. Clones were read by immunoSEQ multiplex PCR, and TCRdb kept only the in-frame ones, dropping some. This table has around 93,000 clones, 85% to 90% appearing once. This clone appeared once. Its antigen is not identified. The input for sequencing was CD4+ or CD8+ T cells sorted from blood, taken in a trial of the OX40 agonist ivuxolimab. The clonotype was recovered from an adult with an advanced solid tumor such as melanoma, head and neck, liver or kidney cancer.

CDR3 amino acids: CASSPSGTSGIKTDTQYF. DNA for the CDR3: TGTGCCAGCAGCCCTAGTGGGACTAGCGGGATAAAGACGGATACGCAGTATTTT. This sequence joins TRBV7-9 and TRBJ2-3, with 13 bases fitting TRBD2. V lost 5 bases to trimming and J lost 6 bases; unmatched junction nucleotides: 14. The CDR3 extends over 18 amino acids. Germline CDR1 and CDR2: SEHNR and FQNEAQ (reference sequence).